These T cell receptor beta chains were read from a single sample in a study of spatial heterogeneity in lung cancer. TCRdb re-derived calls from the 5' RACE reads in MiXCR, one entry per CDR3 protein. The table has some 30,000 distinct CDR3 sequences, more than 9% seen once. Material: PBMCs, obtained at follow-up. The receptor source for this set is a female donor with early-stage non-small cell lung cancer. The CDR3 runs from the conserved cysteine through the conserved F or W. The D gene is left open where the match is weak. A row's size may be missing; if present it is once, few, many or a size class.

clone_size cdr3_length j_call v_call d_call cdr3_aa cdr3_nt
many 18 TRBJ2-2 TRBV12-3/TRBV12-4 . CASSFTGPGRPNTGELFF TGTGCCAGCAGTTTCACCGGCCCGGGAAGACCGAACACCGGGGAGCTGTTTTTT
many 11 TRBJ2-2 TRBV6-5 . CASQRAGELFF TGTGCCAGCCAAAGGGCCGGGGAGCTGTTTTTT
many 17 TRBJ1-4 TRBV7-8 . CASSLARTPRANEKLFF TGTGCCAGCAGCTTAGCACGTACACCGCGGGCTAATGAAAAACTGTTTTTT
. 14 TRBJ1-2 TRBV5-1 . CASSLGQGQGGYTF TGCGCCAGCAGCCTGGGACAAGGGCAGGGAGGCTACACCTTC
many 16 TRBJ2-5 TRBV19 TRBD2 CASSAALAGAGETQYF TGTGCCAGTAGTGCCGCCCTAGCGGGGGCCGGGGAGACCCAGTACTTC
. 14 TRBJ1-1 TRBV5-1 . CASSSGWGGTEAFF TGCGCCAGCAGCTCAGGGTGGGGTGGCACTGAAGCTTTCTTT
many 15 TRBJ2-2 TRBV27 . CASGPLGANTGELFF TGTGCCAGCGGCCCTTTGGGGGCGAACACCGGGGAGCTGTTTTTT
few 16 TRBJ2-5 TRBV18 . CASSPEGWDAEETQYF TGTGCCAGCTCACCCGAGGGATGGGACGCGGAGGAGACCCAGTACTTC
. 14 TRBJ1-5 TRBV5-6 TRBD1 CASSVGTENQPQHF TGTGCCAGCAGCGTCGGGACAGAGAATCAGCCCCAGCATTTT
many 16 TRBJ2-7 TRBV12-3/TRBV12-4 TRBD1 CASSFSGQGIIGEQYF TGTGCCAGCAGTTTTTCCGGACAGGGAATTATTGGCGAGCAGTACTTC
few 13 TRBJ2-7 TRBV28 . CASSFRDNYEQYF TGTGCCAGCAGTTTCCGGGATAACTACGAGCAGTACTTC
. 14 TRBJ2-1 TRBV24-1 . CATSDSNLNNEQFF TGTGCCACCAGTGATTCGAACTTGAACAATGAGCAGTTCTTC
. 15 TRBJ2-3 TRBV11-1 TRBD2 CASSILAGSTDTQYF TGTGCCAGCAGCATACTAGCGGGGAGCACAGATACGCAGTATTTT
. 15 TRBJ1-1 TRBV20-1 TRBD1 CSASAGTGVNTEAFF TGCAGTGCTTCCGCCGGGACAGGGGTGAACACTGAAGCTTTCTTT
many 11 TRBJ2-3 TRBV20-1 . CSASVHNTQYF TGCAGTGCTAGTGTGCATAATACGCAGTATTTT
. 14 TRBJ2-7 TRBV2 TRBD2 CASSRLAGLDEQYF TGTGCCAGCAGTAGACTAGCGGGGTTGGACGAGCAGTACTTC
many 11 TRBJ1-1 TRBV11-2 . CASSPLSEAFF TGTGCCAGCAGCCCGCTGTCTGAAGCTTTCTTT
. 16 TRBJ1-2 TRBV12-3/TRBV12-4 . CASSPWGGAANYGYTF TGTGCCAGCAGTCCCTGGGGGGGGGCAGCTAACTATGGCTACACCTTC
few 15 TRBJ2-3 TRBV28 . CASSLTGSPTDTQYF TGTGCCAGCAGTTTAACGGGGTCCCCCACAGATACGCAGTATTTT
. 14 TRBJ1-5 TRBV6-6 TRBD1 CASTRQGGDQPQHF TGTGCCAGCACTCGACAGGGGGGCGATCAGCCCCAGCATTTT
. 14 TRBJ1-4 TRBV28 . CASSLRLGGEKLFF TGTGCCAGCAGTTTAAGACTGGGGGGTGAAAAACTGTTTTTT
. 13 TRBJ2-7 TRBV29-1 . CSVVGRDTNEQYF TGCAGCGTCGTTGGGCGGGACACGAACGAGCAGTACTTC
many 18 TRBJ2-2 TRBV11-2 . CASSWRDGSATDTGELFF TGTGCCAGCAGCTGGCGGGATGGCAGCGCAACGGACACCGGGGAGCTGTTTTTT
few 15 TRBJ2-1 TRBV4-3 . CASSQGSGRHNEQFF TGCGCCAGCAGCCAAGGAAGCGGGCGACACAATGAGCAGTTCTTC
few 17 TRBJ1-2 TRBV2 TRBD1 CASSDGDRVGVGDGYTF TGTGCCAGCAGCGACGGGGACAGGGTTGGAGTTGGAGATGGCTACACCTTC
many 15 TRBJ2-3 TRBV3-1 . CASSPTATSTDTQYF TGTGCCAGCAGCCCGACGGCTACTAGCACAGATACGCAGTATTTT
few 12 TRBJ2-3 TRBV7-9 . CASSLSGDTQYF TGTGCCAGCAGTCTCTCCGGGGATACGCAGTATTTT
many 19 TRBJ1-5 TRBV24-1 . CATSLYREGFSRSNQPQHF TGTGCCACCAGTTTATATCGGGAAGGTTTCTCTCGGAGCAATCAGCCCCAGCATTTT
many 15 TRBJ2-1 TRBV9 . CASSGDYGSYNEQFF TGTGCCAGCAGCGGAGACTACGGCTCCTACAATGAGCAGTTCTTC
many 14 TRBJ2-1 TRBV28 TRBD2 CASSLRRGGNEQFF TGTGCCAGCAGTTTAAGGCGGGGGGGCAATGAGCAGTTCTTC
. 13 TRBJ1-1 TRBV29-1 TRBD1 CSGRGQMNTEAFF TGCAGCGGCCGGGGACAGATGAACACTGAAGCTTTCTTT
few 13 TRBJ2-7 TRBV12-3/TRBV12-4 . CASSTGLDDEQYF TGTGCCAGCAGCACGGGACTTGACGACGAGCAGTACTTC
few 15 TRBJ2-3 TRBV6-5 TRBD1 CASSYGTARTDTQYF TGTGCCAGCAGTTACGGGACAGCACGCACAGATACGCAGTATTTT
many 11 TRBJ2-7 TRBV6-2/TRBV6-3 . CASSYSGEQYF TGTGCCAGCAGTTACTCGGGCGAGCAGTACTTC
many 15 TRBJ2-3 TRBV6-5 . CASSYSGGETDTQYF TGTGCCAGCAGTTACTCGGGGGGTGAGACAGATACGCAGTATTTT
. 16 TRBJ1-1 TRBV9 . CASSVEVGSANTEAFF TGTGCCAGCAGCGTAGAAGTCGGGAGTGCGAACACTGAAGCTTTCTTT
. 12 TRBJ1-1 TRBV6-2/TRBV6-3 . CASSEQEFEAFF TGTGCCAGCAGTGAACAGGAATTTGAAGCTTTCTTT
. 14 TRBJ2-2 TRBV2 . CASKAGVKIGELFF TGTGCCAGCAAGGCCGGGGTGAAGATCGGGGAGCTGTTTTTT
. 14 TRBJ2-7 TRBV19 TRBD1 CASSARQGSYEQYF TGTGCCAGTAGTGCCAGACAGGGTTCCTACGAGCAGTACTTC
many 13 TRBJ2-5 TRBV29-1 . CSVVGGGQMTQYF TGCAGCGTTGTTGGGGGGGGCCAAATGACCCAGTACTTC